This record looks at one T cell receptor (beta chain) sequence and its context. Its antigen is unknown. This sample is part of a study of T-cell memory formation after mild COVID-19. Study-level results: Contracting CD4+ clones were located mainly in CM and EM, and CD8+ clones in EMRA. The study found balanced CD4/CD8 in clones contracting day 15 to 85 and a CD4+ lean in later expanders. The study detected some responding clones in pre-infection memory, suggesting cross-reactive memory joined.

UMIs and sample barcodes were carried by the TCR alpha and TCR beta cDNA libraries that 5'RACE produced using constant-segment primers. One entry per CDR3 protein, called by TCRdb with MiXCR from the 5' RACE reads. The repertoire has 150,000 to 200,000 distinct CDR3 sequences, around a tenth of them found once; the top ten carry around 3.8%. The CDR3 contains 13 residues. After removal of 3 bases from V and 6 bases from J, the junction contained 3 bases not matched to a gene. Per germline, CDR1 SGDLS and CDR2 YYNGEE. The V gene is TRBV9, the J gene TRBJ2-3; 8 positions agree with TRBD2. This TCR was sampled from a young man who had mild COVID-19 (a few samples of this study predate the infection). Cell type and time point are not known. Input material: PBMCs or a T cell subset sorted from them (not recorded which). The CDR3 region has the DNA TGTGCCAGCAGCGCGCCGGGGGGGGATACGCAGTATTTT. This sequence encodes CASSAPGGDTQYF.